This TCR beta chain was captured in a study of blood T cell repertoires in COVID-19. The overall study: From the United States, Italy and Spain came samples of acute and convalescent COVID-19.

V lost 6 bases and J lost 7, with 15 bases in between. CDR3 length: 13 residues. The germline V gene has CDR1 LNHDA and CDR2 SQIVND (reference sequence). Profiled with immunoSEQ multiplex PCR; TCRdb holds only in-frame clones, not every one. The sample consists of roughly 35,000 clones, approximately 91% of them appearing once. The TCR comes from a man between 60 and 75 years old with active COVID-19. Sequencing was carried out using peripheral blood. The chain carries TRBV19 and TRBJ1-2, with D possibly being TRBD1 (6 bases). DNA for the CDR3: TGTGCCAGTAGCCTACAGGGTTTTGGTGGCTACACCTTC. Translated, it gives CASSLQGFGGYTF. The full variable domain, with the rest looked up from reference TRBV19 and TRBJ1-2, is DGGITQSPKYLFRKEGQNVTLSCEQNLNHDAMYWYRQDPGQGLRLIYYSQIVNDFQKGDIAEGYSVSREKKESFPLTVTSAQKNPTAFYLCASSLQGFGGYTFGSGTRLTVV.